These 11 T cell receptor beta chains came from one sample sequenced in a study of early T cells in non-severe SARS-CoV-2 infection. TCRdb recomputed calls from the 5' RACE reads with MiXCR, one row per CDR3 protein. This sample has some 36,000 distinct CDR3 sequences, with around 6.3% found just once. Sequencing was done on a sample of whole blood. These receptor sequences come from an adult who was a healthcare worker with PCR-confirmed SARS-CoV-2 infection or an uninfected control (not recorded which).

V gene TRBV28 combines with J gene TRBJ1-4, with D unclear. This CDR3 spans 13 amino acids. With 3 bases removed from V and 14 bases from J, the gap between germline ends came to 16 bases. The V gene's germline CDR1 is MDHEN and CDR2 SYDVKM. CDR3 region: CASSLSLHKRLFF. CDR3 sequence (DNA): TGTGCCAGCAGTTTGTCCCTGCATAAGCGGCTGTTTTTT. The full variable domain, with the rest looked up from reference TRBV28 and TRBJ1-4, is DVKVTQSSRYLVKRTGEKVFLECVQDMDHENMFWYRQDPGLGLRLIYFSYDVKMKEKGDIPEGYSVSREKKERFSLILESASTNQTSMYLCASSLSLHKRLFFGSGTQLSVL.

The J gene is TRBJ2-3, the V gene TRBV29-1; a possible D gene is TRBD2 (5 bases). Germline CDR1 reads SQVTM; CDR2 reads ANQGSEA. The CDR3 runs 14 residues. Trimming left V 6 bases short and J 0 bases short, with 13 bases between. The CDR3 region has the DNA TGCAGCGTCGGAGGTTGGACCAGCACAGATACGCAGTATTTT. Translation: CSVGGWTSTDTQYF.

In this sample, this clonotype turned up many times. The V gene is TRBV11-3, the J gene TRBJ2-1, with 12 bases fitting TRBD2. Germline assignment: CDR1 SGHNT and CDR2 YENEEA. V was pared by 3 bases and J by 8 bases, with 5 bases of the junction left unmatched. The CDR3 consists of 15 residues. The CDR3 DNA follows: TGTGCCAGCAGCTTGTCTAGCGGGAGGGGCGATGAGCAGTTCTTC. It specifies CASSLSSGRGDEQFF.

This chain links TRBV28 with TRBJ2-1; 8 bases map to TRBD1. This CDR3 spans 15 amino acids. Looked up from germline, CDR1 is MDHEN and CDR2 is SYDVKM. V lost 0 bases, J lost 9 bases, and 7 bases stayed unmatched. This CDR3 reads CASSLWDRESGEQFF. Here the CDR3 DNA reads TGTGCCAGCAGTTTATGGGACAGGGAGTCCGGTGAGCAGTTCTTC. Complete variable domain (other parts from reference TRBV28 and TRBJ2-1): DVKVTQSSRYLVKRTGEKVFLECVQDMDHENMFWYRQDPGLGLRLIYFSYDVKMKEKGDIPEGYSVSREKKERFSLILESASTNQTSMYLCASSLWDRESGEQFFGPGTRLTVL.

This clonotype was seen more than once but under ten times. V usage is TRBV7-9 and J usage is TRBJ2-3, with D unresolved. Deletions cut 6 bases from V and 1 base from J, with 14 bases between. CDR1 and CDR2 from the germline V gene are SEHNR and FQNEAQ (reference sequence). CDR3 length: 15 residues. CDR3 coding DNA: TGTGCCAGCAGAAATAAGGGTGCGGGCACAGATACGCAGTATTTT. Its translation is CASRNKGAGTDTQYF.

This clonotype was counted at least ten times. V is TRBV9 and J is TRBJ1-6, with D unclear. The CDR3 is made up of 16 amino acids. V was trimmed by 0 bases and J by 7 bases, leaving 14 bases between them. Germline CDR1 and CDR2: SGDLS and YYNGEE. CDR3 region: CASSVGPRRRNSPLHF. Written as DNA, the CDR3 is TGTGCCAGCAGCGTAGGGCCCCGACGCCGGAATTCACCCCTCCACTTT.

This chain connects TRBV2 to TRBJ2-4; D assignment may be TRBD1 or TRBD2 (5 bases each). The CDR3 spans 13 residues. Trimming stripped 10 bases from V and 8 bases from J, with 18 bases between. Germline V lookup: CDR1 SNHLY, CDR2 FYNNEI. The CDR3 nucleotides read TGTGCCATAAAGGGGCCAGCCGGGGACATTCAGTACTTC. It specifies CAIKGPAGDIQYF. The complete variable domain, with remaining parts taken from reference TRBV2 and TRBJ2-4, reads EPEVTQTPSHQVTQMGQEVILRCVPISNHLYFYWYRQILGQKVEFLVSFYNNEISEKSEIFDDQFSVERPDGSNFTLKIRSTKLEDSAMYFCAIKGPAGDIQYFGAGTRLSVL.

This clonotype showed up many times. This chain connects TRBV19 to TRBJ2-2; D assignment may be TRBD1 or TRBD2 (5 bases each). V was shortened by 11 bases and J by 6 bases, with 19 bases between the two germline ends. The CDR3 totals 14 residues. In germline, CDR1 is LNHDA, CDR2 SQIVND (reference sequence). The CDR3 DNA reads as TGTGCCGGGGGACCGGGACGTCCAGCCGGGGAGCTGTTTTTT. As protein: CAGGPGRPAGELFF.

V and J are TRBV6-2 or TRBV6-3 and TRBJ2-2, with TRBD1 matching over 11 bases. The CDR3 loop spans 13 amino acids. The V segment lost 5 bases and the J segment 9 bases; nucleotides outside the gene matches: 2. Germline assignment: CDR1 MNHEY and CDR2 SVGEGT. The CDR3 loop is CASSGQGARELFF. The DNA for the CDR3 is TGTGCCAGCAGTGGACAGGGGGCCAGGGAGCTGTTTTTT.

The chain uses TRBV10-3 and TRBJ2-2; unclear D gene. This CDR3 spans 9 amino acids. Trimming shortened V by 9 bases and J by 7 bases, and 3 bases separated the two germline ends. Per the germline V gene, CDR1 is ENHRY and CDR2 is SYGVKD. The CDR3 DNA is TGTGCCATGGACGGGGAGCTGTTTTTT. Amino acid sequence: CAMDGELFF.

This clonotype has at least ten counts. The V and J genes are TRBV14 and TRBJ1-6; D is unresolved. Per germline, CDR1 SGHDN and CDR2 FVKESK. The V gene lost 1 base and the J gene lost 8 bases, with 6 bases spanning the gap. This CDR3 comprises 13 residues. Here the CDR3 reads CASSQVVYSPLHF. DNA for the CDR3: TGTGCCAGCAGCCAAGTCGTTTATTCACCCCTCCACTTT.